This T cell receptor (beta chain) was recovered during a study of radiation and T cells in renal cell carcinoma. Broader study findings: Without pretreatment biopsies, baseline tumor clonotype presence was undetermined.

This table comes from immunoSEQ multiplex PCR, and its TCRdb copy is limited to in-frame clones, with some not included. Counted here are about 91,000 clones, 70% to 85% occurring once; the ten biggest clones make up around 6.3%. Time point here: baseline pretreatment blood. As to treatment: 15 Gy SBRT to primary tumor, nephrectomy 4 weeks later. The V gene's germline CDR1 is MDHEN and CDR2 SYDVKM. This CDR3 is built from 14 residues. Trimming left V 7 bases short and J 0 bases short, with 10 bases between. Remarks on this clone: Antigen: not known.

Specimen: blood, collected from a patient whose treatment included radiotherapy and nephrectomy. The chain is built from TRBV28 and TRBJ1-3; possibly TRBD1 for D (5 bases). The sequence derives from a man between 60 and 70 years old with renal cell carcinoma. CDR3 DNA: TGTGCCAGCACAACAGGTTCCTCTGGAAACACCATATATTTT. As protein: CASTTGSSGNTIYF.